This T cell receptor (beta chain) was recorded in a study of T-cell reconstitution after alpha-beta-depleted transplantation in children. Construction of the TCRbeta library involved unique molecular identifiers. TCRdb re-analysed the PCR reads in MiXCR, keeping a single row per CDR3 protein. The data show about 830,000 distinct CDR3 sequences, around 17% seen once. This clonotype was seen only a few times. Trimming took off 0 bases at V and 4 bases at J, with 16 bases between the two ends. This CDR3 contains 17 residues. The germline V gene encodes CDR1 SGDLS and CDR2 YYNGEE. This specimen consisted of PBMCs, mostly from graft donor cells, obtained 360 days after TCRalphabeta/CD19-depleted stem cell transplant. This sequence originates from a male patient younger than 18 who had a stem cell transplant for acute lymphoblastic leukemia, so the T cells may come from the graft donor. The genes are TRBV9 and TRBJ2-2; D may match TRBD1 or TRBD2 (6 bases each). CDR3 sequence: CASSVEGGPTVTGELFF. For the CDR3, the DNA is TGTGCCAGCAGCGTAGAGGGGGGACCCACCGTCACCGGGGAGCTGTTTTTT.